The rows below give T cell receptor beta chains drawn from one sample of a study of T cell responses to AZD1222 COVID-19 vaccine. Generated by immunoSEQ multiplex PCR, the TCRdb table keeps only in-frame clones and is missing some. The sample holds some 130,000 clones, around 90% seen once. The sample here was peripheral blood, taken 28 days after the second AZD1222 dose. These receptors were obtained from an adult who received the AZD1222 COVID-19 vaccine. Both conserved end residues are part of each CDR3. Each record gives: CDR3 protein, CDR3 DNA, D gene, clone size, V gene, J gene. The D gene is left open where the match is weak. A clone size is listed for some rows: how often the clone was seen (once, few, many), or a class if it is expanded.

CASSQDAQGRTNEKLFF	TGCGCCAGCAGCCAAGACGCCCAGGGGAGAACTAATGAAAAACTGTTTTTT	-	-	TRBV4-3	TRBJ1-4
CASSQVQGAGNTIYF	TGTGCCAGCAGCCAAGTACAGGGGGCTGGAAACACCATATATTTT	TRBD1	-	TRBV3-1/TRBV3-2	TRBJ1-3
CASSLEAQGNTEAFF	TGTGCCAGCAGCTTGGAGGCCCAAGGCAACACTGAAGCTTTCTTT	-	-	TRBV5-4	TRBJ1-1
CAARQGPHEKLFF	TGTGCCGCCAGACAGGGGCCCCATGAAAAACTGTTTTTT	TRBD1	-	TRBV30	TRBJ1-4
CASSLRQVNTEAFF	TGTGCCAGCAGCTTGAGACAGGTGAACACTGAAGCTTTCTTT	-	-	TRBV7-9	TRBJ1-1
CASSSSGGAGHEQFF	TGTGCCAGCAGCTCAAGCGGGGGGGCCGGGCATGAGCAGTTCTTC	TRBD2	-	TRBV5-4	TRBJ2-1
CASSLTTSNPTQYF	TGTGCCAGCAGCTTAACAACTAGCAATCCTACGCAGTATTTT	-	-	TRBV7-2	TRBJ2-3
CASNEYNEQFF	TGTGCCAGCAACGAATACAATGAGCAGTTCTTC	-	-	TRBV2	TRBJ2-1
CASGQPGQEGYGYTF	TGTGCCAGCGGGCAACCGGGACAAGAAGGCTATGGCTACACCTTC	-	once	TRBV5-4	TRBJ1-2
CASSVRPAGTEAFF	TGTGCCAGCAGCGTGCGGCCCGCTGGCACTGAAGCTTTCTTT	-	-	TRBV9	TRBJ1-1
CASSSSYTEAFF	TGTGCCAGCAGTTCCAGCTACACTGAAGCTTTCTTT	-	-	TRBV12-3/TRBV12-4	TRBJ1-1
CASSPGQGTSYEQYF	TGCGCCAGCAGCCCGGGACAGGGCACATCCTACGAGCAGTACTTC	TRBD1	-	TRBV5-1	TRBJ2-7
CASSRLGSQTNTEAFF	TGCGCCAGCAGCCGCCTAGGTAGCCAAACGAACACTGAAGCTTTCTTT	-	-	TRBV4-1	TRBJ1-1
CASSLPGVYGYTF	TGTGCCAGCAGCTTACCCGGCGTCTATGGCTACACCTTC	-	-	TRBV7-2	TRBJ1-2